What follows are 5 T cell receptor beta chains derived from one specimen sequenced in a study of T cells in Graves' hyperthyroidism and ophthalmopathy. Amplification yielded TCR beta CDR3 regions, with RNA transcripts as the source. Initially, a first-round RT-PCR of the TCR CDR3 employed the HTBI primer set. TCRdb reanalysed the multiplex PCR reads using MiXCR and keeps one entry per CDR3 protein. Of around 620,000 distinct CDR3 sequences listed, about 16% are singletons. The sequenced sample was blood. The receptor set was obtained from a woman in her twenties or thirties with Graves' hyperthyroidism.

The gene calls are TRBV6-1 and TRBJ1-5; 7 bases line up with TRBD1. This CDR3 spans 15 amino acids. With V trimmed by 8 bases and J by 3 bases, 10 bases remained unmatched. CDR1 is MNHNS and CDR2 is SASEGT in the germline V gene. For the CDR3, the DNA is TGTGCCAGCTTCAGGGGGGGGACTAACAATCAGCCCCAGCATTTT. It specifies CASFRGGTNNQPQHF.

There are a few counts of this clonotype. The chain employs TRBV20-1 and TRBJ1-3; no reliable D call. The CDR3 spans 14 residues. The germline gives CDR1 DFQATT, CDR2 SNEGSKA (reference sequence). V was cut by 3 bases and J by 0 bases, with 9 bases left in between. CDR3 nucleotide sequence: TGCAGTGCTAGGGACCGAGTCTCTGGAAACACCATATATTTT. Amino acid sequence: CSARDRVSGNTIYF.

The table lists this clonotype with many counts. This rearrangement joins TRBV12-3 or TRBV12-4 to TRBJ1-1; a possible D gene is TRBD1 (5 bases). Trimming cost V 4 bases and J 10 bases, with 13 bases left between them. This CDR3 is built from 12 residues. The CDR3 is CASSSRDLIAFF. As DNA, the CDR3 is TGTGCCAGCAGTTCAAGGGACCTGATAGCTTTCTTT.

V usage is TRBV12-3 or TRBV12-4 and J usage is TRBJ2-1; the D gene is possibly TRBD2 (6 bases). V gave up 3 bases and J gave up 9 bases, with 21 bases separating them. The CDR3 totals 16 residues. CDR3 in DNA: TGTGCCAGCAGTTTCGGGAGACCAGCGGGCCGGGGTGAGCAGTTCTTC. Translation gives CASSFGRPAGRGEQFF.

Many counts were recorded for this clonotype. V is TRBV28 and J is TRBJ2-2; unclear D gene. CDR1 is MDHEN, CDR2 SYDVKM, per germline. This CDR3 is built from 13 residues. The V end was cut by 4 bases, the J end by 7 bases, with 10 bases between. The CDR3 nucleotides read TGTGCCAGCAGTTCCCAATGGTACGGGGAGCTGTTTTTT. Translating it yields CASSSQWYGELFF.